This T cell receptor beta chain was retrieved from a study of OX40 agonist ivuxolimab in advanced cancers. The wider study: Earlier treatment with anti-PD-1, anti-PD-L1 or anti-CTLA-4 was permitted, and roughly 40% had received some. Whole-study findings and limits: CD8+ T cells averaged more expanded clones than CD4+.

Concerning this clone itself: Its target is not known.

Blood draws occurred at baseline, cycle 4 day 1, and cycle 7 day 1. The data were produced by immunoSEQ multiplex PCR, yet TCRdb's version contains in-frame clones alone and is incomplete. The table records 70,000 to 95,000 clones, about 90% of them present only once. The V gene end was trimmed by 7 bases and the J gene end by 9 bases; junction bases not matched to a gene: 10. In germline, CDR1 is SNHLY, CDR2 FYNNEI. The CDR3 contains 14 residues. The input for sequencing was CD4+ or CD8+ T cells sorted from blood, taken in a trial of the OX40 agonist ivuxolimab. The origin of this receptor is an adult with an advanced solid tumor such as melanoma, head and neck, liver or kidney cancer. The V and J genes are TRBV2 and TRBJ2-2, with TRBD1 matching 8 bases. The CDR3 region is CASNDRGGSWELFF. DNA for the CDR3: TGTGCCAGCAACGACAGGGGAGGCTCTTGGGAGCTGTTTTTT. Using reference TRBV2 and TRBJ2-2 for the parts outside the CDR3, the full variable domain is EPEVTQTPSHQVTQMGQEVILRCVPISNHLYFYWYRQILGQKVEFLVSFYNNEISEKSEIFDDQFSVERPDGSNFTLKIRSTKLEDSAMYFCASNDRGGSWELFFGEGSRLTVL.